The 19 T cell receptor beta chains listed next were all sequenced from one sample in a study of T-cell reconstitution after alpha-beta-depleted transplantation in children. Preparation of the TCRbeta library was carried out with unique molecular identifiers. Via MiXCR, TCRdb re-called the PCR reads, giving one row per CDR3 protein. The repertoire consists of about 1,000,000 distinct CDR3 sequences, with roughly 31% occurring once and the leading ten covering 25% to 35%. The sample here was PBMCs, mostly from graft donor cells, taken 360 days after TCRalphabeta/CD19-depleted stem cell transplant. These receptors originate from a boy in the first two years of life who had a stem cell transplant for SCID, so the T cells may come from the graft donor.

The gene calls are TRBV5-1 and TRBJ2-2; 7 bases are a match to TRBD1. Trimming cost V 2 bases and J 2 bases; bases outside gene matches: 6. Per germline, CDR1 SGHRS and CDR2 YFSETQ. CDR3 size: 16 residues. As DNA, the CDR3 is TGCGCCAGCAGCTTCTGGGGGACAGCTAACACCGGGGAGCTGTTTTTT. This encodes CASSFWGTANTGELFF. The full variable domain, rest sourced from reference TRBV5-1 and TRBJ2-2, is KAGVTQTPRYLIKTRGQQVTLSCSPISGHRSVSWYQQTPGQGLQFLFEYFSETQRNKGNFPGRFSGRQFSNSRSEMNVSTLELGDSALYLCASSFWGTANTGELFFGEGSRLTVL.

The gene calls are TRBV20-1 and TRBJ2-2, with D perhaps being TRBD1 or TRBD2 (6 bases each). Germline CDR1 DFQATT, CDR2 SNEGSKA (reference sequence). This CDR3 comprises 15 residues. Trimming shortened V by 3 bases and J by 8 bases, and 19 bases separated the two germline ends. The CDR3 is CSARFPSTGRGELFF. Here the CDR3 DNA reads TGCAGTGCTAGGTTTCCTTCCACAGGGAGGGGGGAGCTGTTTTTT.

The chain has TRBV20-1 and TRBJ1-1; D may be TRBD1 (5 bases). The CDR3 loop spans 13 amino acids. The germline gives CDR1 DFQATT, CDR2 SNEGSKA (reference sequence). Trimming removed 6 bases at V and 8 bases at J, with 19 bases between. CDR3 region: CSATYPQAGEAFF. CDR3 sequence (DNA): TGCAGTGCCACCTACCCACAGGCGGGAGAAGCTTTCTTT.

The chain couples TRBV6-5 to TRBJ1-6; the D is unclear. The CDR3 spans 13 residues. CDR1 is MNHEY, CDR2 SVGAGI, per germline. V gave up 2 bases and J gave up 10 bases, with 9 bases separating them. CDR3 nucleotide sequence: TGTGCCAGCAGTTACGACCAAGGGTCACCCCTCCACTTT. The encoded protein is CASSYDQGSPLHF.

J is TRBJ1-4 and V is TRBV4-1, with 7 bases matching TRBD1. Germline V lookup: CDR1 MGHRA, CDR2 YSYEKL. CDR3 length equals 16 residues. The J segment lost 7 bases and the V segment lost 1 base, leaving 9 bases of the junction unmatched. CDR3 bases: TGCGCCAGCAGCCAAGGAGAGGGACAGCAGCGTGAAAAACTGTTTTTT. This gives the protein CASSQGEGQQREKLFF.

This clonotype was detected ten times or more. The junction departs from the called germline gene at one end, perhaps through a read error. V is TRBV5-1 and J is TRBJ2-5; D may be TRBD1 or TRBD2 (6 bases each). The germline V gene encodes CDR1 SGHRS and CDR2 YFSETQ. The CDR3 length is 12 residues. The CDR3 protein is CASRGGQETQYF. The CDR3 region has the DNA TGTGCCAGCAGAGGGGGGCAAGAGACCCAGTACTTC.

This clonotype turned up a few times. The rearrangement links TRBV7-9 to TRBJ1-1, with D perhaps TRBD1 (5 bases). The CDR3 extends over 12 amino acids. CDR1 SEHNR and CDR2 FQNEAQ come from the germline V gene (reference sequence). V lost 2 bases and J 10 bases, leaving 11 bases between the germline ends. The CDR3 DNA reads TGTGCCAGCAGCTTACGGGGGAGGGGAGCTTTCTTT. It is translated as CASSLRGRGAFF.

The chain recombines TRBV12-3 or TRBV12-4 with TRBJ1-4; D remains ambiguous. V was cut by 7 bases and J by 0 bases, with 15 bases left in between. The CDR3 is 16 amino acids. The CDR3 sequence is CASIFGLLPTNEKLFF. The CDR3 DNA reads as TGTGCCAGCATCTTCGGGTTACTTCCAACTAATGAAAAACTGTTTTTT.

This sequence joins TRBV7-6 and TRBJ1-5; D unclear. Germline assignment: CDR1 SGHVS and CDR2 FNYEAQ. V was pared by 0 bases and J by 7 bases, with 7 bases between. This CDR3 comprises 13 residues. The CDR3 here is CASSLALGQPQHF. DNA of the CDR3: TGTGCCAGCAGCTTAGCGCTAGGGCAGCCCCAGCATTTT. Full variable domain (rest looked up from reference TRBV7-6 and TRBJ1-5): GAGVSQSPRYKVTKRGQDVALRCDPISGHVSLYWYRQALGQGPEFLTYFNYEAQQDKSGLPNDRFSAERPEGSISTLTIQRTEQRDSAMYRCASSLALGQPQHFGDGTRLSIL.

The chain recombines TRBV12-3 or TRBV12-4 with TRBJ1-4; weak D call: TRBD1 (6 bases). CDR3 size: 16 residues. V shed 5 bases and J shed 3 bases, with 16 bases lying between them. Here the CDR3 reads CASSHGGGAPNEKLFF. CDR3 nucleotide sequence: TGTGCCAGCAGTCACGGGGGCGGTGCGCCTAATGAAAAACTGTTTTTT.

The J gene is TRBJ1-5, the V gene TRBV20-1, with 10 bases that match TRBD1. The junction had 11 bases not matched to a gene; V was cut back by 0 bases and J by 9 bases. The germline gives CDR1 DFQATT, CDR2 SNEGSKA (reference sequence). CDR3 length: 16 amino acids. The CDR3 sequence is CSARDGGTGVVRPQHF. CDR3 DNA: TGCAGTGCTAGAGATGGGGGGACAGGGGTCGTCAGGCCCCAGCATTTT.

This clonotype was seen only once. The chain is built from TRBV28 and TRBJ2-1, with 7 bases identical to TRBD1. The ends lost 3 bases at V and 1 base at J; junction bases unmatched: 12. CDR1 is MDHEN, CDR2 SYDVKM, per germline. The CDR3 is 18 amino acids. CDR3 sequence (DNA): TGTGCCAGCAGTTTTCCTTATCAAGGGGGCAGGTCCTACAATGAGCAGTTCTTC. Translation gives CASSFPYQGGRSYNEQFF.

Only a few counts were recorded for this clonotype. The chain couples TRBV6-2 or TRBV6-3 to TRBJ2-1; 9 nucleotides match TRBD1. The CDR3 spans 14 residues. Germline-derived CDR1 and CDR2 are MNHEY and SVGEGT. Unmatched junction bases numbered 2, after V lost 2 bases and J lost 6 bases. CDR3 sequence (DNA): TGTGCCAGCAGTTACGGGGACAGGGTCAATGAGCAGTTCTTC. Translated: CASSYGDRVNEQFF.

This rearrangement joins TRBV12-3 or TRBV12-4 to TRBJ2-3; tentative D call: TRBD2 (6 bases). The CDR3 contains 16 residues. V lost 3 bases to trimming and J lost 2 bases, with 15 bases between them. This CDR3 is CASSLRKGGITDTQYF. CDR3 nucleotides: TGTGCCAGCAGTTTGCGGAAGGGAGGAATCACAGATACGCAGTATTTT.

To note about this clonotype: Its ends do not fully match the called genes, so a read error is possible. The V call is TRBV5-6, the J call TRBJ2-1, with D possibly matching TRBD2 (5 bases). Looked up from germline, CDR1 is SGHDT and CDR2 is YYEEEE. This CDR3 spans 14 amino acids. CDR3 in amino acids: CASSLVSGRNEQFF. CDR3 DNA: TGTGCCAGCAGTTTGGTGTCTGGGAGAAATGAGCAGTTCTTC. The full variable domain, rest sourced from reference TRBV5-6 and TRBJ2-1, is DAGVTQSPTHLIKTRGQQVTLRCSPKSGHDTVSWYQQALGQGPQFIFQYYEEEERQRGNFPDRFSGHQFPNYSSELNVNALLLGDSALYLCASSLVSGRNEQFFGPGTRLTVL.

This clonotype occurred many times. The V call is TRBV3-1, the J call TRBJ1-3, with D unresolved. Trimming stripped 4 bases from V and 3 bases from J, with 13 bases between. CDR1 and CDR2 from the germline V gene are LGHDT and YNNKEL (reference sequence). The length of the CDR3 is 15 residues. The CDR3: CASSPFRFHGNTIYF. The CDR3 DNA reads TGTGCCAGCAGCCCCTTTCGGTTCCATGGAAACACCATATATTTT.

This clonotype was found a few times. V gene TRBV28 combines with J gene TRBJ1-1; 8 nucleotides agree with TRBD1. The V and J ends lost 8 bases and 3 bases, in that order; junction bases with no gene match: 8. The CDR3 extends over 14 amino acids. Looked up from germline, CDR1 is MDHEN and CDR2 is SYDVKM. CDR3 residues: CASQTGAIDTEAFF. CDR3 DNA sequence: TGTGCCAGCCAGACAGGGGCGATCGACACTGAAGCTTTCTTT.

The rearrangement uses TRBV4-3 and TRBJ1-5; 8 nucleotides line up with TRBD1. The CDR3 is 15 amino acids. The junction had 2 bases not matched to a gene; V was cut back by 0 bases and J by 4 bases. Germline V gene sequence: CDR1 LGHNA, CDR2 YSLEER. CDR3 sequence reads: CASSQDWDRNQPQHF. The CDR3 bases are TGCGCCAGCAGCCAAGATTGGGACAGGAATCAGCCCCAGCATTTT.

A remark on this clonotype: At one end, the junction sequence differs from germline, possibly due to a read error. The rearrangement uses TRBV12-3 or TRBV12-4 and TRBJ1-2; D not certain. The length of the CDR3 is 13 residues. CDR3 loop: CASCLGPPYGYTF. CDR3 bases: TGTGCCAGCTGTTTAGGGCCTCCCTATGGCTACACCTTC.